Listed below are T cell receptor beta chains from one sample, sequenced in a study of blood T cell repertoires in COVID-19. Assay: immunoSEQ multiplex PCR; the TCRdb copy retains only in-frame clones and omits some. The sample lists hundreds of thousands of clones; about 82% were seen once. The sequencing input was peripheral blood. The receptors originated from a man in his fifties or sixties with COVID-19, enrolled during active disease. Both conserved end residues are part of each CDR3. Each record gives: J gene, V gene, D gene, clone size, CDR3 protein, CDR3 DNA. D genes are given only for firm matches. Size is omitted from some rows. Given values are once, few, many or a class for expanded clones.

TRBJ1-1	TRBV9	NA	once	CASSPTGWYTEAFF	TGTGCCAGCAGCCCTACAGGGTGGTATACTGAAGCTTTCTTT
TRBJ1-5	TRBV10-3	NA	NA	CAIWEGLLNQPQHF	TGTGCCATCTGGGAGGGACTCCTCAATCAGCCCCAGCATTTT
TRBJ2-1	TRBV28	NA	NA	CASSRSGGIKYNEQFF	TGTGCCAGCAGTCGCTCAGGGGGGATAAAATACAATGAGCAGTTCTTC
TRBJ2-7	TRBV6-5	TRBD2	NA	CASRGQGLAGGEQYF	TGTGCCAGTCGAGGTCAAGGACTAGCGGGGGGCGAGCAGTACTTC
TRBJ1-2	TRBV24-1	TRBD1	NA	CATSDLGGAGGYTF	TGTGCCACCAGTGACCTAGGGGGCGCGGGAGGCTACACCTTC
TRBJ2-1	TRBV29-1	TRBD1	NA	CSVPTGGDEQFF	TGCAGCGTTCCGACAGGGGGCGATGAGCAGTTCTTC
TRBJ2-1	TRBV7-3	TRBD2	NA	CASSTGGGNEQFF	TGTGCCAGCAGCACGGGGGGAGGAAATGAGCAGTTCTTC
TRBJ2-1	TRBV28	NA	NA	CASSLYGWATDEQFF	TGTGCCAGCAGTTTATATGGGTGGGCTACGGATGAGCAGTTCTTC
TRBJ2-7	TRBV7-2	NA	few	CASSPGTGLYEQYF	TGTGCCAGCAGCCCAGGCACAGGGCTGTACGAGCAGTACTTC
TRBJ1-1	TRBV5-4	NA	NA	CASSPSDRPSEAFF	TGTGCCAGCAGCCCCTCGGACAGACCCAGTGAAGCTTTCTTT
TRBJ1-2	TRBV11-2	TRBD1	NA	CASSSLDRENYGYTF	TGTGCCAGCAGCTCCTTGGACAGGGAAAACTATGGCTACACCTTC
TRBJ1-3	TRBV24-1	NA	NA	CATVHRLVVNTIYF	TGTGCCACCGTACACCGACTGGTGGTGAACACCATATATTTT
TRBJ2-6	TRBV7-8	TRBD1	NA	CASSPYRGWTGGPTGANVLTF	TGTGCCAGCAGCCCCTACCGCGGTTGGACAGGGGGCCCGACTGGGGCCAACGTCCTGACTTTC
TRBJ2-6	TRBV4-2	NA	once	CASSQERGANVLTF	TGTGCCAGCAGCCAAGAGAGAGGGGCCAACGTCCTGACTTTC
TRBJ1-1	TRBV20-1	NA	NA	CSASFYEAFF	TGCAGTGCTAGCTTCTATGAAGCTTTCTTT
TRBJ2-3	TRBV15	TRBD2	NA	CATSGSGLAGSTDTQYF	TGTGCCACCAGCGGTTCAGGTCTAGCGGGGAGCACAGATACGCAGTATTTT
TRBJ2-2	TRBV19	TRBD2	NA	CASSILAGAIGELFF	TGTGCCAGTAGTATCCTAGCGGGGGCAATCGGGGAGCTGTTTTTT
TRBJ2-3	TRBV29-1	NA	NA	CSVGGDTQYF	TGCAGCGTTGGCGGAGATACGCAGTATTTT
TRBJ2-5	TRBV7-9	NA	few	CASRDRDQETQYF	TGTGCCAGCAGGGACAGAGACCAAGAGACCCAGTACTTC
TRBJ2-7	TRBV4-2	TRBD1	NA	CASSQDEGTGGYEQYF	TGTGCCAGCAGCCAAGACGAAGGGACAGGGGGCTACGAGCAGTACTTC
TRBJ2-5	TRBV3-1/TRBV3-2	TRBD1	NA	CASSHRTGGLRETQYF	TGTGCCAGCAGCCACAGGACAGGGGGCTTACGAGAGACCCAGTACTTC
TRBJ1-2	TRBV6-1	TRBD1	NA	CASSVPPGQGGYGYTF	TGTGCCAGCAGTGTCCCACCAGGACAGGGGGGCTATGGCTACACCTTC
TRBJ1-2	TRBV10-3	NA	NA	CAISEDSYGYTF	TGTGCCATCAGTGAGGACTCCTATGGCTACACCTTC
TRBJ2-7	TRBV28	NA	once	CASSYTGFIYEQYF	TGTGCCAGCAGCTATACGGGTTTCATCTACGAGCAGTACTTC
TRBJ2-3	TRBV2	TRBD1	NA	CASSELRTGTDTQYF	TGTGCCAGCAGCGAACTTAGGACAGGGACAGATACGCAGTATTTT
TRBJ2-7	TRBV5-5	TRBD1	NA	CASSLGQGAYEQYF	TGTGCCAGCAGCCTGGGACAGGGGGCCTACGAGCAGTACTTC